This TCR beta chain was sequenced during a study of glioma-infiltrating T cells. Using RNA template, CDR3s of TCR alpha and beta were amplified with iRepertoire arm-PCR. MiXCR, applied by TCRdb to the multiplex PCR reads, yields one record per CDR3 protein. The table lists about 410,000 distinct CDR3 sequences, around 45% of them singletons, with approximately 12% in the top ten. Germline CDR1 and CDR2: SGHVS and FNYEAQ. The CDR3 is 14 residues long. A note on this clonotype: A junction boundary mismatches the germline segment, possibly from a read error.

The sequencing sample was made of glioma tissue, nonneoplastic brain tissue, or PBMCs (not recorded which). The gene calls are TRBV7-6 and TRBJ2-1; the D gene is possibly TRBD2 (6 bases). This TCR came from a human donor with low-grade glioma or glioblastoma, undergoing nonglioma brain surgery, or in good health (not recorded which). The CDR3 spells CASSPRTSPHEQLF. In nucleotides, the CDR3 is TGTGCCAGCAGCCCCCGTACTAGCCCGCATGAGCAGCTCTTC.